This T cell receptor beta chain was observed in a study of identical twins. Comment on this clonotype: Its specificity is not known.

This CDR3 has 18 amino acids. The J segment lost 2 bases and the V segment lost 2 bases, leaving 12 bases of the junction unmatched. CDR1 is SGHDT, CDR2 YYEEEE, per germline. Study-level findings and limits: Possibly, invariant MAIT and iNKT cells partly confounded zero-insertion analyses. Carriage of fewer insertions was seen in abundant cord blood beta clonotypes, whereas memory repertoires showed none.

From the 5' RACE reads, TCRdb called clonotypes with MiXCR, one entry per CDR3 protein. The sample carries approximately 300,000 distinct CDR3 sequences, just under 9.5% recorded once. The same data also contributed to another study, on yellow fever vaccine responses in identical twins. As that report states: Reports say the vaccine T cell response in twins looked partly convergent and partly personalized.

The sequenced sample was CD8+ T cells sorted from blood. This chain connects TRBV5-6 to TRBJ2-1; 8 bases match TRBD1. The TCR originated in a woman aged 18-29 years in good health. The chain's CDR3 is CASSFRGRHPLTYNEQFF. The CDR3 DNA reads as TGTGCCAGCAGCTTCAGGGGGCGCCACCCCCTGACCTACAATGAGCAGTTCTTC.